These 26 T cell receptor beta chains were all obtained from the same sample, sequenced in a study of blood T cell repertoires in COVID-19. Assay used: immunoSEQ multiplex PCR; TCRdb lists only in-frame clones, some missing. The table includes 200,000 to 250,000 clones, roughly 85% detected once. Sequencing was done on a sample of peripheral blood. The receptors were gathered from a woman between 70 and 85 years old with COVID-19, enrolled during active disease.

J is TRBJ2-3 and V is TRBV20-1, with D perhaps TRBD2 (5 bases). CDR1 is DFQATT and CDR2 is SNEGSKA in the germline V gene (reference sequence). V lost 5 bases and J lost 13, with 13 bases in between. The CDR3 spans 10 residues. The CDR3 spells CSALRALEYF. CDR3 coding DNA: TGCAGTGCTTTGCGGGCCCTGGAGTATTTT.

The chain couples TRBV2 to TRBJ2-7; perhaps TRBD1 as D (6 bases). The germline V and J ends were trimmed by 11 bases and 2 bases, with 19 bases remaining between them. This CDR3 has 14 residues. Per the germline V gene, CDR1 is SNHLY and CDR2 is FYNNEI. The CDR3 is CAGSRDTGTYEQYF. The CDR3 coding sequence is TGTGCCGGCTCCCGGGACACCGGCACCTACGAGCAGTACTTC. The full variable domain, rest sourced from reference TRBV2 and TRBJ2-7, is EPEVTQTPSHQVTQMGQEVILRCVPISNHLYFYWYRQILGQKVEFLVSFYNNEISEKSEIFDDQFSVERPDGSNFTLKIRSTKLEDSAMYFCAGSRDTGTYEQYFGPGTRLTVT.

This chain joins TRBV6-1 and TRBJ2-4; TRBD1 matches at 10 bases. V trimming: 3 bases; J trimming: 8 bases; junction bases outside the gene matches: 10. CDR3 size: 16 residues. Per the germline V gene, CDR1 is MNHNS and CDR2 is SASEGT. In DNA, the CDR3 is TGTGCCAGCAGTGAGAGGACAGGGGGGCTGGGGGACATTCAGTACTTC. Its translation: CASSERTGGLGDIQYF.

V is TRBV7-2 and J is TRBJ2-1; D may be TRBD1 (5 bases). The CDR3 contains 16 residues. The V gene lost 5 bases and the J gene lost 0 bases, with 14 bases spanning the gap. From germline, CDR1 is SGHTA and CDR2 FQGNSA. The CDR3 region is CASSLAPGPSYNEQFF. The DNA for the CDR3 is TGTGCCAGCAGCCTCGCCCCAGGGCCCTCCTACAATGAGCAGTTCTTC.

The chain is built from TRBV7-3 and TRBJ1-6; 8 nucleotides align to TRBD1. This CDR3 has 14 residues. Germline V gene lookup returns CDR1 SGHTA and CDR2 FQGTGA. J lost 9 bases, V lost 5 bases, and 6 bases had no gene match. The CDR3 nucleotides read TGTGCCAGCAGCCTCGGACAGGGACCTTCACCCCTCCACTTT. It yields the protein CASSLGQGPSPLHF.

V usage is TRBV5-1 and J usage is TRBJ1-6; the D gene is possibly TRBD1 (5 bases). In germline, CDR1 is SGHRS, CDR2 YFSETQ. This CDR3 region has 14 residues. Between the trimmed V and J ends, which lost 4 bases and 5 bases, there was a span of 10 bases. CDR3 in amino acids: CASSLSRDNSPLHF. CDR3 DNA: TGCGCCAGCAGCCTCTCCAGGGATAATTCACCCCTCCACTTT. Together with reference TRBV5-1 and TRBJ1-6, the CDR3 gives the full variable domain: KAGVTQTPRYLIKTRGQQVTLSCSPISGHRSVSWYQQTPGQGLQFLFEYFSETQRNKGNFPGRFSGRQFSNSRSEMNVSTLELGDSALYLCASSLSRDNSPLHFGNGTRLTVT.

The chain combines TRBV7-2 with TRBJ1-4; D is unclear. Trimming left V 1 base short and J 8 bases short, with 11 bases between. Germline V gene lookup returns CDR1 SGHTA and CDR2 FQGNSA. This CDR3 region has 14 residues. The CDR3 DNA is TGTGCCAGCAGCTTAGGTCAGGCCTCGGAAAAACTGTTTTTT. It is translated as CASSLGQASEKLFF.

The chain is built from TRBV5-5 and TRBJ1-2; D possibly corresponds to TRBD1 (6 bases). Germline V CDR1 and CDR2: SGHKS, YYEKEE (reference sequence). V was cut by 6 bases and J by 8 bases, with 20 bases left in between. The CDR3 sequence is 14 residues long. CDR3: CASIWGQAFSGYTF. The CDR3 DNA follows: TGTGCCAGCATCTGGGGGCAGGCCTTTAGCGGCTACACCTTC.

The gene calls are TRBV6-5 and TRBJ1-1; D may be TRBD1 (5 bases). Germline CDR1 reads MNHEY; CDR2 reads SVGAGI. This CDR3 is built from 14 residues. V dropped 5 bases and J dropped 3 bases, with 13 bases sitting between them. CDR3 sequence (DNA): TGTGCCAGCAGTCCCTCGGGGGGGGACACTGAAGCTTTCTTT. Translation: CASSPSGGDTEAFF.

The J gene is TRBJ1-2, the V gene TRBV19; 7 bases agree with TRBD1. J was trimmed by 8 bases and V by 6 bases; bases with no gene match: 9. This CDR3 comprises 13 residues. CDR1 and CDR2 from the germline V gene are LNHDA and SQIVND (reference sequence). The CDR3 nucleotides read TGTGCCAGTAGGAAAAAGGGGGCTGACGGCTACACCTTC. This codes for CASRKKGADGYTF. Combining the CDR3 with reference TRBV19 and TRBJ1-2 gives the whole variable domain DGGITQSPKYLFRKEGQNVTLSCEQNLNHDAMYWYRQDPGQGLRLIYYSQIVNDFQKGDIAEGYSVSREKKESFPLTVTSAQKNPTAFYLCASRKKGADGYTFGSGTRLTVV.

The chain joins TRBV19 to TRBJ2-3; 8 positions match TRBD2. The CDR3 extends over 15 amino acids. Germline V gene sequence: CDR1 LNHDA, CDR2 SQIVND (reference sequence). J lost 3 bases, V lost 6 bases, and 8 bases had no gene match. This CDR3 reads CASSSGGRRTDTQYF. The CDR3 DNA reads TGTGCCAGTAGCTCCGGCGGGAGGAGGACAGATACGCAGTATTTT.

The gene calls are TRBV5-1 and TRBJ2-2; weak D call: TRBD1 (5 bases). The CDR3 contains 14 residues. The V gene's germline CDR1 is SGHRS and CDR2 YFSETQ. V dropped 2 bases and J dropped 7 bases, with 12 bases sitting between them. The CDR3 sequence is CASSLLGPDGELFF. The CDR3 region has the DNA TGCGCCAGCAGCTTATTGGGGCCGGACGGGGAGCTGTTTTTT.

This clone was counted once. The chain joins TRBV6-2 or TRBV6-3 to TRBJ2-7; 10 bases map to TRBD2. The germline V gene encodes CDR1 MNHEY and CDR2 SVGEGT. Germline trimming cut 2 bases from V and 5 bases from J; bases unmatched to any gene: 9. The CDR3 contains 16 residues. CDR3 protein: CASSYPSVAGGNEQYF. CDR3 bases: TGTGCCAGCAGTTACCCATCCGTAGCGGGGGGCAACGAGCAGTACTTC.

This clone turned up a few times. The chain recombines TRBV6-2 or TRBV6-3 with TRBJ2-1, with 14 bases aligning to TRBD2. Germline values: CDR1 MNHEY, CDR2 SVGEGT. The V gene end was trimmed by 5 bases and the J gene end by 4 bases; junction bases not matched to a gene: 7. The CDR3 totals 17 residues. The CDR3 spells CASSPGLAGVRYNEQFF. The CDR3 DNA sequence: TGTGCCAGCAGTCCGGGACTAGCGGGAGTTCGTTACAATGAGCAGTTCTTC.

V is TRBV7-3 and J is TRBJ2-1; possible D gene TRBD2, 6 bases. From germline, CDR1 is SGHTA and CDR2 FQGTGA. The CDR3 length is 14 residues. Trimming pared 2 bases from V and 5 bases from J, leaving 10 bases between. CDR3 nucleotide sequence: TGTGCCAGCAGCTTAGCGGGGCCTAACAATGAGCAGTTCTTC. It specifies CASSLAGPNNEQFF.

The V and J genes are TRBV6-5 and TRBJ1-2; tentatively, D is TRBD1 (6 bases). Trimming shortened V by 7 bases and J by 0 bases, and 12 bases separated the two germline ends. Germline V lookup: CDR1 MNHEY, CDR2 SVGAGI. CDR3 length equals 14 residues. The CDR3 loop reads CASTVTGTNYGYTF. CDR3 nucleotides: TGTGCCAGCACGGTAACAGGGACTAACTATGGCTACACCTTC.

The V and J genes are TRBV14 and TRBJ1-6; D is perhaps TRBD1 (6 bases). Trimming removed 3 bases at V and 6 bases at J, with 18 bases between. Germline V gene sequence: CDR1 SGHDN, CDR2 FVKESK. CDR3 length: 17 amino acids. As DNA, the CDR3 is TGTGCCAGCAGCCAGCTAGGGGGGGCAGAGAGTAATTCACCCCTCCACTTT. It codes for CASSQLGGAESNSPLHF.

The chain carries TRBV7-2 and TRBJ2-1; D gene ambiguous. Per germline, CDR1 SGHTA and CDR2 FQGNSA. The germline V and J ends were trimmed by 3 bases and 13 bases, with 10 bases remaining between them. The CDR3 has 11 residues. CDR3 DNA: TGTGCCAGCAGCTTGGCTGTCGAACAGTTCTTC. Amino acid sequence: CASSLAVEQFF.

The chain links TRBV11-3 to TRBJ1-2; D might be TRBD1 (6 bases). V dropped 1 base and J dropped 6 bases, with 9 bases sitting between them. Germline lookup yields CDR1 SGHNT and CDR2 YENEEA. The length of the CDR3 is 13 residues. CDR3: CASSLVPGDGYTF. In DNA, the CDR3 is TGTGCCAGCAGCTTAGTTCCAGGGGATGGCTACACCTTC.

The V call is TRBV7-3, the J call TRBJ2-3, with D tentatively TRBD1 (6 bases). From germline, CDR1 is SGHTA and CDR2 FQGTGA. Trimming pared 2 bases from V and 12 bases from J, leaving 15 bases between. This CDR3 comprises 13 residues. CDR3 amino acids: CASSLREGTPQYF. In nucleotides, the CDR3 is TGTGCCAGCAGCTTACGTGAAGGGACACCCCAGTATTTT.

The chain is built from TRBV4-2 and TRBJ1-3; D is unclear. The CDR3 totals 16 residues. Germline CDR1 reads LGHNA; CDR2 reads YNFKEQ. The V and J ends lost 4 bases and 0 bases respectively, with 13 bases between them. The CDR3 bases are TGTGCCAGCAGCCCCGAGGAACTCCGCTCTGGAAACACCATATATTTT. Translation gives CASSPEELRSGNTIYF.

The chain is built from TRBV3-1 (or the pseudogene TRBV3-2) and TRBJ1-1, with D possibly being TRBD1 (5 bases). Germline-derived CDR1 and CDR2 are LGHDT and YNNKEL (reference sequence). The CDR3 extends over 14 amino acids. V lost 1 base and J 11 bases, leaving 17 bases between the germline ends. The CDR3 is CASSQAIRPGPAFF. CDR3 nucleotides: TGTGCCAGCAGCCAAGCGATTCGCCCAGGGCCTGCTTTCTTT.

This clone was observed a single time. The V and J genes are TRBV27 and TRBJ1-4; 10 bases fit TRBD1. This CDR3 region has 17 residues. CDR1 and CDR2 from the germline V gene are MNHEY and SMNVEV (reference sequence). With V trimmed by 8 bases and J by 7 bases, 16 bases remained unmatched. The CDR3 protein is CASRPGQGQLIGEKLFF. The CDR3 nucleotides read TGTGCCAGCCGACCGGGACAGGGGCAACTAATTGGTGAAAAACTGTTTTTT.

The rearrangement links TRBV30 to TRBJ2-5; perhaps TRBD1 as D (6 bases). Germline V gives CDR1 GTSNPN, CDR2 SVGIG (reference sequence). CDR3 length equals 12 residues. V shed 3 bases and J shed 5 bases, with 10 bases lying between them. The CDR3 is CAWSPTGETQYF. CDR3 DNA: TGTGCCTGGAGCCCAACAGGGGAGACCCAGTACTTC.

V gene TRBV19 combines with J gene TRBJ1-2, with 7 bases fitting TRBD1. The germline CDR1 and CDR2 sequences are LNHDA and SQIVND (reference sequence). After removal of 3 bases from V and 7 bases from J, the junction contained 5 bases not matched to a gene. This CDR3 is built from 13 residues. CDR3 DNA: TGTGCCAGTAGTATTGGACAGGTCGGTGGCTACACCTTC. It specifies CASSIGQVGGYTF.

This sequence joins TRBV18 and TRBJ1-1; TRBD1 agrees at 8 bases. After removal of 3 bases from V and 1 base from J, the junction contained 4 bases not matched to a gene. Germline assignment: CDR1 KGHSH and CDR2 LQKENI. The CDR3 extends over 15 amino acids. CDR3 sequence: CASSPIGTGNTEAFF. The CDR3 DNA follows: TGTGCCAGCTCACCCATCGGGACAGGGAACACTGAAGCTTTCTTT.